These 21 T cell receptor beta chains were all obtained from the same sample, sequenced in a study of blood T cell repertoires in COVID-19. Profiling relied on immunoSEQ multiplex PCR, and the TCRdb table lists in-frame clones only, not all of them. Of over 200,000 clones in the sample, roughly 88% are singletons; the top ten hold more than 3%. Sequencing was carried out using PBMCs or T cells enriched from blood (not recorded which). These receptors all stem from a woman aged 25 to 45 who had been exposed to COVID-19.

V usage is TRBV25-1 and J usage is TRBJ2-3; TRBD2 agrees at 13 bases. This CDR3 comprises 14 residues. CDR1 is MGHDK, CDR2 SYGVNS, per germline. Unmatched junction bases numbered 2, after V lost 8 bases and J lost 3 bases. Written as DNA, the CDR3 is TGTGCCAGCGAGGGACTAGCGGGAACAGATACGCAGTATTTT. This codes for CASEGLAGTDTQYF.

The genes are TRBV2 and TRBJ2-1, with 9 nucleotides matching TRBD1. In germline, CDR1 is SNHLY, CDR2 FYNNEI. This CDR3 has 13 amino acids. Trimming removed 0 bases from V and 15 bases from J; junction bases left unmatched: 6. Written as DNA, the CDR3 is TGTGCCAGCAGTGAAGCCCCGGGACAGGGTCCGTTCTTC. Its translation is CASSEAPGQGPFF.

V usage is TRBV7-6 and J usage is TRBJ1-3; possible D gene TRBD1, 5 bases. This CDR3 comprises 16 residues. Trimming cost V 0 bases and J 4 bases, with 13 bases left between them. Germline V gives CDR1 SGHVS, CDR2 FNYEAQ. The CDR3 coding sequence is TGTGCCAGCAGCTTAGCAGGGGTTACTCTGGGAAACACCATATATTTT. Translating gives CASSLAGVTLGNTIYF.

The genes are TRBV3-1 (or the pseudogene TRBV3-2) and TRBJ1-3, with a weak D call TRBD1 (6 bases). Germline V gene data show CDR1 as LGHDT and CDR2 as YNNKEL (reference sequence). The CDR3 loop spans 15 amino acids. V gave up 4 bases and J gave up 0 bases, with 10 bases separating them. The CDR3 reads CASSPQGISGNTIYF. CDR3 DNA: TGTGCCAGCAGCCCACAGGGAATCTCTGGAAACACCATATATTTT.

The chain recombines TRBV10-1 with TRBJ2-7, with 7 nucleotides matching TRBD1. This CDR3 has 15 residues. Germline CDR1 reads WNHNN; CDR2 reads SYGVQD (reference sequence). Unmatched junction bases numbered 6, after V lost 3 bases and J lost 1 base. The chain's CDR3 is CASSEFSGGSYEQYF. The CDR3 nucleotides read TGCGCCAGCAGTGAATTCTCAGGGGGTTCCTACGAGCAGTACTTC.

The chain employs TRBV28 and TRBJ2-3; 12 bases are shared with TRBD2. The CDR3 spans 15 residues. The V and J ends lost 1 base and 6 bases, in that order; junction bases with no gene match: 2. Looked up from germline, CDR1 is MDHEN and CDR2 is SYDVKM. CDR3 DNA sequence: TGTGCCAGCAGTTTATCTAGCGGGAGGGTTGATACGCAGTATTTT. Protein product: CASSLSSGRVDTQYF.

Concerning this clone: This sample also contains other DNA sequences that code for the same CDR3. The CDR3 reads CAWSPGGGYTF. CDR3 coding DNA: TGTGCCTGGAGCCCAGGAGGTGGCTACACCTTC. This chain links TRBV30 with TRBJ1-2; D unresolved. The CDR3 loop spans 11 amino acids. Trimming took 3 bases from V and 7 from J, leaving 9 bases between them. The germline V gene has CDR1 GTSNPN and CDR2 SVGIG (reference sequence).

The gene calls are TRBV27 and TRBJ2-7; D remains ambiguous. This CDR3 has 12 residues. Germline lookup yields CDR1 MNHEY and CDR2 SMNVEV (reference sequence). The V end was cut by 4 bases, the J end by 3 bases, with 7 bases between. CDR3 bases: TGTGCCAGCAGTTCACTTATCTACGAGCAGTACTTC. As protein: CASSSLIYEQYF.

This sequence joins TRBV11-2 and TRBJ2-1, with 7 bases that match TRBD2. The CDR3 runs 15 residues. Germline V gives CDR1 SGHAT, CDR2 FQNNGV. The V gene end was trimmed by 5 bases and the J gene end by 8 bases; junction bases not matched to a gene: 12. CDR3 DNA: TGTGCCAGCAGCCTAACACCGGGACTAAGTTATGAGCAGTTCTTC. As protein: CASSLTPGLSYEQFF.

This chain joins TRBV28 and TRBJ1-1; 10 bases match TRBD1. Per the germline V gene, CDR1 is MDHEN and CDR2 is SYDVKM. The CDR3 has 14 residues. V was pared by 2 bases and J by 10 bases, with 7 bases of the junction left unmatched. DNA of the CDR3: TGTGCCAGCAGTTTAGGGACAGGGGCTCGGGGAGCTTTCTTT. Amino acids: CASSLGTGARGAFF.

This clone showed up just once. The chain couples TRBV27 to TRBJ1-4; unclear D gene. The ends were cut back, 3 bases at V and 5 bases at J, with 10 bases in the middle. CDR3 size: 14 residues. CDR1 is MNHEY, CDR2 SMNVEV, per germline (reference sequence). CDR3 sequence: CASSFGSRNEKLFF. The CDR3 bases are TGTGCCAGCAGTTTCGGGAGTAGAAATGAAAAACTGTTTTTT.

The chain links TRBV28 to TRBJ1-1; D is ambiguous. V lost 3 bases, J lost 1 base, and 9 bases lay in between. This CDR3 spans 14 amino acids. Germline values: CDR1 MDHEN, CDR2 SYDVKM. DNA of the CDR3: TGTGCCAGCAGTTTCACGGGGAGGAACACTGAAGCTTTCTTT. Its protein is CASSFTGRNTEAFF.

The V call is TRBV6-5, the J call TRBJ2-7; perhaps TRBD1 as D (5 bases). This CDR3 region has 12 residues. V was clipped by 2 bases and J by 4 bases, with 6 bases between them. CDR1 is MNHEY, CDR2 SVGAGI, per germline. The CDR3: CASSYKGYEQYF. In DNA form, the CDR3 reads TGTGCCAGCAGTTACAAGGGGTACGAGCAGTACTTC.

The genes are TRBV2 and TRBJ2-5, with 7 bases identical to TRBD1. Looked up from germline, CDR1 is SNHLY and CDR2 is FYNNEI. The CDR3 length is 12 residues. Trimming at V came to 8 bases and at J to 5 bases, leaving 5 bases not matched to a gene. The CDR3 nucleotides are TGTGCCAGCGACAGGGCTGAGGAGACCCAGTACTTC. Amino acids: CASDRAEETQYF.

V and J are TRBV2 and TRBJ2-5; tentative D call: TRBD2 (6 bases). CDR3 length: 15 residues. Germline CDR1 and CDR2: SNHLY and FYNNEI. The V end lost 6 bases, the J end lost 0 bases, and 14 bases lay between the germline ends. The CDR3 spells CASRRELADQETQYF. For the CDR3, the DNA is TGTGCCAGCAGACGCGAATTAGCGGACCAAGAGACCCAGTACTTC. Looking up the rest from reference TRBV2 and TRBJ2-5 gives the full variable domain: EPEVTQTPSHQVTQMGQEVILRCVPISNHLYFYWYRQILGQKVEFLVSFYNNEISEKSEIFDDQFSVERPDGSNFTLKIRSTKLEDSAMYFCASRRELADQETQYFGPGTRLLVL.

This clone turned up a few times. The rearrangement links TRBV7-9 to TRBJ2-1; D is uncertain. V was trimmed by 3 bases and J by 15 bases, leaving 12 bases between them. This CDR3 is 11 amino acids long. CDR1 and CDR2 (germline): SEHNR, FQNEAQ (reference sequence). CDR3 amino acids: CASSFADRGFF. In nucleotides, the CDR3 is TGTGCCAGCAGCTTCGCCGATCGCGGGTTCTTC.

The rearrangement links TRBV3-1 (or the pseudogene TRBV3-2) to TRBJ2-1; TRBD2 matches 7 bases. The CDR3 consists of 15 residues. Germline trimming cut 4 bases from V and 9 bases from J; bases unmatched to any gene: 12. Germline lookup yields CDR1 LGHDT and CDR2 YNNKEL (reference sequence). The DNA for the CDR3 is TGTGCCAGCAGCCCTGGACTAGGAGGGATGGGTGAGCAGTTCTTC. This translates into CASSPGLGGMGEQFF.

This clone has only one observation. The chain recombines TRBV30 with TRBJ2-7, with D possibly TRBD1 on 6 matching bases. The V end was cut by 3 bases, the J end by 2 bases, with 17 bases between. This CDR3 is built from 15 residues. CDR1 is GTSNPN and CDR2 is SVGIG in the germline V gene (reference sequence). In DNA form, the CDR3 reads TGTGCCTGGAGACCGGACCAGGGGTCCCCCTACGAGCAGTACTTC. Protein: CAWRPDQGSPYEQYF.

V usage is TRBV18 and J usage is TRBJ2-7; the D gene is possibly TRBD2 (6 bases). This CDR3 has 15 residues. Trimming removed 6 bases from V and 2 bases from J, with 17 bases in between. The germline CDR1 and CDR2 sequences are KGHSH and LQKENI. The CDR3 sequence: CASSGANGSPYEQYF. The CDR3 region has the DNA TGTGCCAGCTCGGGCGCGAACGGGAGCCCCTACGAGCAGTACTTC. The full variable domain, its missing parts supplied by reference TRBV18 and TRBJ2-7, is NAGVMQNPRHLVRRRGQEARLRCSPMKGHSHVYWYRQLPEEGLKFMVYLQKENIIDESGMPKERFSAEFPKEGPSILRIQQVVRGDSAAYFCASSGANGSPYEQYFGPGTRLTVT.

The rearrangement uses TRBV18 and TRBJ1-2; perhaps TRBD1 as D (6 bases). Germline-derived CDR1 and CDR2 are KGHSH and LQKENI. V was pared by 3 bases and J by 3 bases, with 8 bases between. The CDR3 is 13 residues long. The CDR3 is CASSPRQDYGYTF. The CDR3 DNA follows: TGTGCCAGCTCACCGAGACAGGACTATGGCTACACCTTC.

V is TRBV30 and J is TRBJ2-7; 7 positions match TRBD1. V lost 3 bases, J lost 6 bases, and 5 bases stayed unmatched. CDR1 and CDR2 from the germline V gene are GTSNPN and SVGIG (reference sequence). The CDR3 spans 12 residues. The chain's CDR3 is CAWSPDRAEQYF. CDR3 sequence (DNA): TGTGCCTGGAGCCCAGACAGGGCCGAGCAGTACTTC.